This T cell receptor (beta chain) was profiled in a study of blood T cells in healthy people across ages. Study observations and caveats: Diversity estimates from one million T cells were considered underestimates.

Concerning this clonotype itself: The antigen is undetermined.

The CDR3 sequence is 15 residues long. The V gene's germline CDR1 is SGHRS and CDR2 YFSETQ. V lost 4 bases and J lost 2; bases outside the gene matches: 6. For the second PCR, which ran for about 7 to 11 cycles, a sample-barcoded 5' primer and a J-beta primer mix were used. Tags on each cDNA molecule came from a template-switch adaptor with 12 random nucleotides. TCRdb analysed the 5' RACE reads with MiXCR anew, one entry per CDR3 protein. Among fewer than 1,200,000 distinct CDR3 sequences listed, approximately 26% were seen once. This same sample was also part of a study on T cells of mothers and their children.

The J gene is TRBJ2-5, the V gene TRBV5-1; 9 nucleotides agree with TRBD2. The receptor was derived from a girl aged 2 to 9 in good health. Sequenced sample: blood. The CDR3 reads CASSPVAGAQETQYF. The CDR3 DNA reads as TGCGCCAGCAGCCCGGTAGCGGGGGCGCAAGAGACCCAGTACTTC.